This T cell receptor beta chain was documented in a study of T cell responses to AZD1222 COVID-19 vaccine. Overall study context: Pooling of second doses given at about 4 or about 12 weeks was done.

The data were produced by immunoSEQ multiplex PCR, yet TCRdb's version contains in-frame clones alone and is incomplete. Of 100,000 to 150,000 clones in the sample, approximately 88% were seen once. Findings and caveats of the study: A mostly white British donor set with more females was recruited, and clonal diversity was possibly underestimated. It was only after the peak T cell response that any repertoires were sampled. Spike regions recognized by vaccine-associated CD4 TCRs spanned the protein, led by 160-218 and 743-854.

CDR1 LNHDA and CDR2 SQIVND come from the germline V gene (reference sequence). The CDR3 totals 13 residues. V dropped 6 bases and J dropped 8 bases, with 16 bases sitting between them. Regarding this clone: Antigen specificity is unknown.

The TCR comes from an adult in good health. The sample consisted of peripheral blood, taken on day 0 of AZD1222 vaccination. The genes are TRBV19 and TRBJ1-2; no clear D gene. The CDR3 DNA sequence: TGTGCCAGTAGACCCGCCGGGAGCTACGGCTACACCTTC. Its protein product is CASRPAGSYGYTF.